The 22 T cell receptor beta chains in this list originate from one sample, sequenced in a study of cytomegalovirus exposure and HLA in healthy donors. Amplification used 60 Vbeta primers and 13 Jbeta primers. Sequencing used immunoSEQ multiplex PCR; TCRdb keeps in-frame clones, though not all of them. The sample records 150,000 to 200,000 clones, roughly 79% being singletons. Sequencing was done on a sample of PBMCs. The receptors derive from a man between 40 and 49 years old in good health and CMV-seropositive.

The CDR3 reads CAFCKQKAAYEQYF. The CDR3 nucleotides are TGTGCCTTTTGCAAGCAGAAGGCGGCATACGAGCAGTACTTC. This sequence joins TRBV5-4 and TRBJ2-7; D remains ambiguous. There are 14 residues in the CDR3. Germline CDR1 and CDR2: SGHNT and YYREEE (reference sequence). Trimming left V 10 bases short and J 4 bases short, with 21 bases between.

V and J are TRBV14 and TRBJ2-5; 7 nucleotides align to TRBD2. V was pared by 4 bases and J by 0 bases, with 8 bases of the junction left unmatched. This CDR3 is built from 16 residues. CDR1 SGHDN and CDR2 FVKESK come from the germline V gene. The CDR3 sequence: CASSRAGRGYQETQYF. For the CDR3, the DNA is TGTGCCAGCAGCCGAGCGGGGAGGGGTTACCAAGAGACCCAGTACTTC.

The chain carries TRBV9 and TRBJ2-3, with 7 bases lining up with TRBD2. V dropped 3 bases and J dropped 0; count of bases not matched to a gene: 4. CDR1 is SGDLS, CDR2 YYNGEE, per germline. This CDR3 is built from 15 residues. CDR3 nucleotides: TGTGCCAGCAGCGCCGATAGCGGGAGCACAGATACGCAGTATTTT. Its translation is CASSADSGSTDTQYF.

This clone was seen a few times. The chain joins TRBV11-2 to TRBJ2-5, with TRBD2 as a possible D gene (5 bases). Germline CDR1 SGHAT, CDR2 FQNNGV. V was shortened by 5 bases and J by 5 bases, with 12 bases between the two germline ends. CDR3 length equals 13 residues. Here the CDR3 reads CASSPTSGETQYF. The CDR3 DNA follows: TGTGCCAGCAGCCCAACCTCGGGGGAGACCCAGTACTTC.

This chain's CDR3 is CASTPRTSGGVGTQYF. DNA for the CDR3: TGTGCCAGCACGCCCCGGACTAGCGGGGGTGTGGGTACGCAGTATTTT. The V gene is TRBV27, the J gene TRBJ2-3, with 13 bases matching TRBD2. With 7 bases clipped from V and 8 bases from J, the junction kept 12 bases outside the gene matches. The V gene's germline CDR1 is MNHEY and CDR2 SMNVEV (reference sequence). The CDR3 contains 16 residues.

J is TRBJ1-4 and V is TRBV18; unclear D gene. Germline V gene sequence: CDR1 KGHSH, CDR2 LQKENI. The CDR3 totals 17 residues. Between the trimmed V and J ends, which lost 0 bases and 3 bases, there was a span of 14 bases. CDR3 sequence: CASSPPSTGMANEKLFF. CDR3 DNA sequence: TGTGCCAGCTCACCACCGAGTACCGGGATGGCTAATGAAAAACTGTTTTTT. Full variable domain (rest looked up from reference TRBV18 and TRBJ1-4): NAGVMQNPRHLVRRRGQEARLRCSPMKGHSHVYWYRQLPEEGLKFMVYLQKENIIDESGMPKERFSAEFPKEGPSILRIQQVVRGDSAAYFCASSPPSTGMANEKLFFGSGTQLSVL.

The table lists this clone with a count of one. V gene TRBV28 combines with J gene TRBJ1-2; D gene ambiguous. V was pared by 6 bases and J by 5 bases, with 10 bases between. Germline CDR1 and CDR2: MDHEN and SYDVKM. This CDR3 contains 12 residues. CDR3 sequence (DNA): TGTGCCAGCAGCCTCCCGGGGTATGGCTACACCTTC. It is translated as CASSLPGYGYTF.

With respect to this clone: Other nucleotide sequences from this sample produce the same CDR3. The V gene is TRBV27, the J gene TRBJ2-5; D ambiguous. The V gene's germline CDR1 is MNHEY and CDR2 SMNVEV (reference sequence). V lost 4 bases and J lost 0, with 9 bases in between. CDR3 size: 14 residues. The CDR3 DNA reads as TGTGCCAGCAGTTCCAGACTGAACCAAGAGACCCAGTACTTC. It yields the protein CASSSRLNQETQYF.

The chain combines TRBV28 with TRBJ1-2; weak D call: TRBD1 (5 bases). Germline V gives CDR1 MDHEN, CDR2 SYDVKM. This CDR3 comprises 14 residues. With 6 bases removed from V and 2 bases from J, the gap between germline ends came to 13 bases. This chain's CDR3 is CASSRGGANYGYTF. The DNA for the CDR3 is TGTGCCAGCAGCAGAGGCGGGGCCAACTATGGCTACACCTTC.

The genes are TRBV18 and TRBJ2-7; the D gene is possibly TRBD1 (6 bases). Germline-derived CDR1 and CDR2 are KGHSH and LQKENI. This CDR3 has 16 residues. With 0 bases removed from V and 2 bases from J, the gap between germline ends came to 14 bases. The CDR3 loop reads CASSPPTSTGTYEQYF. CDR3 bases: TGTGCCAGCTCACCACCGACCTCGACAGGTACCTACGAGCAGTACTTC.

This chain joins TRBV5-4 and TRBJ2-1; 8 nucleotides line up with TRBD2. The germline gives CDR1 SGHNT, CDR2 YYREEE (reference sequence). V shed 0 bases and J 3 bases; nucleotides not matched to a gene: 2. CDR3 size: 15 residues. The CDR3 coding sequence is TGTGCCAGCAGCTTGGGACTAGCGAACTACAATGAGCAGTTCTTC. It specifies CASSLGLANYNEQFF.

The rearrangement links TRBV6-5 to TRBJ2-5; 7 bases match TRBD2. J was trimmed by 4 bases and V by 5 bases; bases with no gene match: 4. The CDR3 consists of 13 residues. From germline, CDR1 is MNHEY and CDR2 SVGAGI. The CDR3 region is CASSTGLRETQYF. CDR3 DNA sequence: TGTGCCAGCAGTACGGGACTAAGAGAGACCCAGTACTTC.

The CDR3 coding sequence is TGTGCCAGCAGCAAAGGCGGGACGTCTTTTGGCTACACCTTC. The encoded protein is CASSKGGTSFGYTF. V usage is TRBV27 and J usage is TRBJ1-2; maybe TRBD1 (5 bases). Trimming removed 6 bases at V and 7 bases at J, with 18 bases between. CDR3 size: 14 residues. Germline values: CDR1 MNHEY, CDR2 SMNVEV (reference sequence).

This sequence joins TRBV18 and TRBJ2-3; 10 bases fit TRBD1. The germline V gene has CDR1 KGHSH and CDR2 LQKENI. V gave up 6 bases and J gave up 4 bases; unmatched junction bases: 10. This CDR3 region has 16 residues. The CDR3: CASSSTGGAGADTQYF. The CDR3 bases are TGTGCCAGCTCTTCGACAGGGGGCGCAGGGGCAGATACGCAGTATTTT.

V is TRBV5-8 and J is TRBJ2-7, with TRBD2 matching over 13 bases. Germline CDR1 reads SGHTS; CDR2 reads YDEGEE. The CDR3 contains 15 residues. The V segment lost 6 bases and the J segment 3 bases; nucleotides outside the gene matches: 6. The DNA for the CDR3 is TGTGCCAGCACGCCCGGGACTAGCGGGAACTACGAGCAGTACTTC. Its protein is CASTPGTSGNYEQYF. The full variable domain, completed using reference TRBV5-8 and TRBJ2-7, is EAGVTQSPTHLIKTRGQQATLRCSPISGHTSVYWYQQALGLGLQFLLWYDEGEERNRGNFPPRFSGRQFPNYSSELNVNALELEDSALYLCASTPGTSGNYEQYFGPGTRLTVT.

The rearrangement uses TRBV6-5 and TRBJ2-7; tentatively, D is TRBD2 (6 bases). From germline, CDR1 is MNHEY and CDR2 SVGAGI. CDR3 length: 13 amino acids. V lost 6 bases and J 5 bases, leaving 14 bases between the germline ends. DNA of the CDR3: TGTGCCAGCAGACCTGCGGGGTGGAACGAGCAGTACTTC. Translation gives CASRPAGWNEQYF.

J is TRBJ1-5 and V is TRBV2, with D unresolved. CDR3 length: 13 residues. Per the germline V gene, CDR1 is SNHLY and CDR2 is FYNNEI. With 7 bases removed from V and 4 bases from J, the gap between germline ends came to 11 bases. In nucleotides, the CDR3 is TGTGCCAGCAATGCTAGAGAGAATCAGCCCCAGCATTTT. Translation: CASNARENQPQHF.

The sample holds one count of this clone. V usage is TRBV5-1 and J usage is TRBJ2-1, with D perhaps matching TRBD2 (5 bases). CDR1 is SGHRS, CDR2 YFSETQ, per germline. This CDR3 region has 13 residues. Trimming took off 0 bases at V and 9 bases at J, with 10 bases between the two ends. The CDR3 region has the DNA TGCGCCAGCAGCTTGGTACCCACTAGTGAGCAGTTCTTC. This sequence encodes CASSLVPTSEQFF. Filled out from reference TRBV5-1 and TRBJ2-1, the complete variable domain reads KAGVTQTPRYLIKTRGQQVTLSCSPISGHRSVSWYQQTPGQGLQFLFEYFSETQRNKGNFPGRFSGRQFSNSRSEMNVSTLELGDSALYLCASSLVPTSEQFFGPGTRLTVL.

The CDR3 region has the DNA TGTGCCAGCAGTTATGGAGGAGGAGAGACCCAGTACTTC. It specifies CASSYGGGETQYF. This chain links TRBV2 with TRBJ2-5; D possibly corresponds to TRBD2 (5 bases). Germline CDR1 SNHLY, CDR2 FYNNEI. The CDR3 contains 13 residues. V lost 5 bases and J lost 4, with 11 bases in between.

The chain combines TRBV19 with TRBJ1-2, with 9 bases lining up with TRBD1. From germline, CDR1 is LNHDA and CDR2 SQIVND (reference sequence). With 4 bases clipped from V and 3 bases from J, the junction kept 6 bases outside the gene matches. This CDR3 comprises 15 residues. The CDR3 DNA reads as TGTGCCAGTAGTAACAGGGGGCAAGGGCACTATGGCTACACCTTC. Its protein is CASSNRGQGHYGYTF.

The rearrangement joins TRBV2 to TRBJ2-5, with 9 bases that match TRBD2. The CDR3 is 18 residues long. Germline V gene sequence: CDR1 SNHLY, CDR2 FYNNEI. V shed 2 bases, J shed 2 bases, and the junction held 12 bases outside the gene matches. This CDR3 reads CASSELVTSGPLQETQYF. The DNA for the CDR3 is TGTGCCAGCAGTGAATTGGTGACTAGCGGACCTCTTCAAGAGACCCAGTACTTC.

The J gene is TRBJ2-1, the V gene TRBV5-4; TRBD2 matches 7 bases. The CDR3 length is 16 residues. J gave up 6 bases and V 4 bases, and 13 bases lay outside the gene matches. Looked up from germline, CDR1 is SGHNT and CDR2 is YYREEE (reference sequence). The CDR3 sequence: CASSALGAGDSNEQFF. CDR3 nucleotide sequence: TGTGCCAGCAGCGCCTTAGGGGCGGGAGACTCCAATGAGCAGTTCTTC.